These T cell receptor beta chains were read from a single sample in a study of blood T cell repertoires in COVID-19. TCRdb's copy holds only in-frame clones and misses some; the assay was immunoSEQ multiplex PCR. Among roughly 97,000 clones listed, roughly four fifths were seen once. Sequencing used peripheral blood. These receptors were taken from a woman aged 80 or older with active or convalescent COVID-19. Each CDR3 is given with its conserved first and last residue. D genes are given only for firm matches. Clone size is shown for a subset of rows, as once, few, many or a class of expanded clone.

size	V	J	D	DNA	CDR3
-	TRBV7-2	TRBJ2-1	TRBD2	TGTGCCAGCAGCCCCCAAGCGGAGGGAGGGGAGCAGTTCTTC	CASSPQAEGGEQFF
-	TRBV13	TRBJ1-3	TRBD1	TGTGCCAGCAGCACAGGGGACAGGGGGGTAAACACCATATATTTT	CASSTGDRGVNTIYF
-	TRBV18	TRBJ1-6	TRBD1	TGTGCCAGCTCACCCTCGAGACAGGGGAATGGGTCACCCCTCCACTTT	CASSPSRQGNGSPLHF
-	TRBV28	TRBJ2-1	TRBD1	TGTGCCAGCAGTCCTATTAGGGACAGGGTGAACCCTTACAATGAGCAGTTCTTC	CASSPIRDRVNPYNEQFF
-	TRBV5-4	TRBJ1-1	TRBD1	TGTGCCAGCAGCTCGAGGGACAGGTACACTGAAGCTTTCTTT	CASSSRDRYTEAFF
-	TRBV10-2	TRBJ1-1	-	TGCGCCAGCAGCCCTACGGCGGGGGAAAGGGCTTTCTTT	CASSPTAGERAFF
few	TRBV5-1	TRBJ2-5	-	TGCGCCAGCAGCCGTGAAGAGACCCAGTACTTC	CASSREETQYF
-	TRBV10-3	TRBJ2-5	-	TGTGCCATCGGGGGGAAGACCCAGTACTTC	CAIGGKTQYF
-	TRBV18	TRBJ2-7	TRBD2	TGTGCCAGCTCACCGACTAGCGGGAGTCCCTACGAGCAGTACTTC	CASSPTSGSPYEQYF
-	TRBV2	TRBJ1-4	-	TGTGCCAGCAGCGACAGAGCAACTAATGAAAAACTGTTTTTT	CASSDRATNEKLFF
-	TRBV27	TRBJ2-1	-	TGTGCCAGCAGTCGATCCCCGGACTGGTCTTACAATGAGCAGTTCTTC	CASSRSPDWSYNEQFF
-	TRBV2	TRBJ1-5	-	TGTGCCAGCACTATTCGGGGGAATCAGCCCCAGCATTTT	CASTIRGNQPQHF
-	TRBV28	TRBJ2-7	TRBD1	TGTGCCAGCAGTTTATTTCATTTGGGACAGGGGAGGGGGCAGTACTTC	CASSLFHLGQGRGQYF
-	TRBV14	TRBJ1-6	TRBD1	TGTGCCAGCAGCCCCCAATCTCAGGGGACAGGGATAAAGAGTTCACCCCTCCACTTT	CASSPQSQGTGIKSSPLHF
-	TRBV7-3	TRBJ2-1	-	TGTGCCAGCAGCTTAGGGGGCGGCTACAATGAGCAGTTCTTC	CASSLGGGYNEQFF
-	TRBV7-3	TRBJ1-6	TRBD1	TGTGCCAGCAGCAAGGGACAGGGAGGTTCACCCCTCCACTTT	CASSKGQGGSPLHF
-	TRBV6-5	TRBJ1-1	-	TGTGCCAGCAGTTACTCGAACTGGGACATGAACACTGAAGCTTTCTTT	CASSYSNWDMNTEAFF
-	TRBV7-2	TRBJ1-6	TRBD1	TGTGCCAGCATCTTGGGACAGGGCAATTCACCCCTCCACTTT	CASILGQGNSPLHF
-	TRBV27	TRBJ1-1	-	TGTGCCAGCAGTTTATATGGGCGGGCGAGCACTGAAGCTTTCTTT	CASSLYGRASTEAFF
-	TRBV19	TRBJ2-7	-	TGTGCCAGTAGTATTCGGGCAGGGGCTCGTGGCGAGCAGTACTTC	CASSIRAGARGEQYF
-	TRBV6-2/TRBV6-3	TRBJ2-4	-	TGTGCCAGCAGTTCCCCGACAGTGTTGGCCAAAAACATTCAGTACTTC	CASSSPTVLAKNIQYF
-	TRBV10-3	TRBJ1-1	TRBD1	TGTGCCATCCGGGAGGACAGGGGGATCGCGAACACTGAAGCTTTCTTT	CAIREDRGIANTEAFF
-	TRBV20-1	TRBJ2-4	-	TGCAGTGCTAGTTCCGGCCACACCGCGGGCATTCAGTACTTC	CSASSGHTAGIQYF
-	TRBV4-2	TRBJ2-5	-	TGTGCCAGCAGCCAAGAGCTCTTTTCGGTTCCTGGGACCCAGTACTTC	CASSQELFSVPGTQYF
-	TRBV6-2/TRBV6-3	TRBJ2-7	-	TGTGCCAGCAGTTATACTCGGGGGGAGCAGTACTTC	CASSYTRGEQYF
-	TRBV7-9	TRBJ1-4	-	TGTGCCAGCAGCCGTACTGGGGACTCACTTGAAAAACTGTTTTTT	CASSRTGDSLEKLFF
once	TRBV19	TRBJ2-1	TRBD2	TGTGCCAGTAGCCTGATCGGGGCTAGCGGGAGGATTAGCTCCTACAATGAGCAGTTCTTC	CASSLIGASGRISSYNEQFF
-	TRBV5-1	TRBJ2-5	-	TGCGCCAGCAGCCCTAACACAGGGGGGGGAGAGACCCAGTACTTC	CASSPNTGGGETQYF
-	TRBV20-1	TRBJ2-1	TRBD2	TGCAGTGCCATCACTAGCGGGGAGCAGTTCTTC	CSAITSGEQFF
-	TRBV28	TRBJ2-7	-	TGTGCCAGCAGTTTCGGGATTAACTCCCTCGAGCAGTACTTC	CASSFGINSLEQYF
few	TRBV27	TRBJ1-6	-	TGTGCCAGCAGACGGAGCTATAATTCACCCCTCCACTTT	CASRRSYNSPLHF
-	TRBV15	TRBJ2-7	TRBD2	TGTGCCACCAGCAGAGGTACAGGACTAGAATACGAGCAGTACTTC	CATSRGTGLEYEQYF
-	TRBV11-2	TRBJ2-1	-	TGTGCCAGCAGCTTAGCCCGGAGCAGAACCGACCCCCAGTTCTTC	CASSLARSRTDPQFF
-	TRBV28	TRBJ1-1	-	TGTGCCAGCAGCGGGAATACTCTGGTCGCTGAAGCTTTCTTT	CASSGNTLVAEAFF
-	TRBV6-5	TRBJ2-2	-	TGTGCCAGCAGGGCCACCGGGATTCAAACCGGGGAGCTGTTTTTT	CASRATGIQTGELFF
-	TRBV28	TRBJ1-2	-	TGTGCCAGCAGTCCAGGACATGACCTCTATGGCTACACCTTC	CASSPGHDLYGYTF
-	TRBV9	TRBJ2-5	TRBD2	TGTGCCAGCAGCGTAGCAGGGAGGGTAGGTGAGACCCAGTACTTC	CASSVAGRVGETQYF
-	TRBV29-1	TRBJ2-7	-	TGCAGCGTTGTCACCGGTTCAACCTACGAGCAGTACTTC	CSVVTGSTYEQYF
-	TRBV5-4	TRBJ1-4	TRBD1	TGTGCCAGCAGCGCCGACAGGGGAGGGGATGAAAAACTGTTTTTT	CASSADRGGDEKLFF
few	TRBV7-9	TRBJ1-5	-	TGTGCCAGCAGCCTCACAGGGTCCTTGGAGCCCCAGCATTTT	CASSLTGSLEPQHF
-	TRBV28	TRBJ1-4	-	TGTGCCAGCAGTTTACTCCGCTCGCGTGAAAAACTGTTTTTT	CASSLLRSREKLFF
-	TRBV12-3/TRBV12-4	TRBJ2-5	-	TGTGCCAGCAGTCCGGGGAACAAAGAGACCCAGTACTTC	CASSPGNKETQYF
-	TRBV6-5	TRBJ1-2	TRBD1	TGTGCCAGCAGTTTATACAGGGGCAACTATGGCTACACCTTC	CASSLYRGNYGYTF
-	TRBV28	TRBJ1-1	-	TGTGCCAGCAGTAGGGGGGGGGCAGGGCGTACTGAAGCTTTCTTT	CASSRGGAGRTEAFF
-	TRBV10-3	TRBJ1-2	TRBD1	TGTGCCATCAACTCAGGGGGCGCCGTGGGCTACACCTTC	CAINSGGAVGYTF
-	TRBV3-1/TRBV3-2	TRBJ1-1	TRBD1	TGTGCCAGCAGCCATCCTCCAGGGGGGACCACTGAAGCTTTCTTT	CASSHPPGGTTEAFF
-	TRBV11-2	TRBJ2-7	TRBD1	TGTGCCAGCAGCTTCACAGGGGCTCGAACGGGGGAGCAGTACTTC	CASSFTGARTGEQYF
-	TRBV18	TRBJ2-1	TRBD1	TGTGCCAGCTCACCACCCGGACAGGGAATAAATGAGCAGTTCTTC	CASSPPGQGINEQFF
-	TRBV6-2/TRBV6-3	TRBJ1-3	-	TGTGCCAGCAGTTTCCCTGGACAGAAAGGAAACACCATATATTTT	CASSFPGQKGNTIYF
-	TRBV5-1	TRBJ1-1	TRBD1	TGCGCCAGCAGCTTGGTGGTTGGACAGGGGGAGGACACTGAAGCTTTCTTT	CASSLVVGQGEDTEAFF
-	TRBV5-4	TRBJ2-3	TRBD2	TGTGCCAGCAGCCAGGGACTAGCGGGAGCTTACCCAGATACGCAGTATTTT	CASSQGLAGAYPDTQYF
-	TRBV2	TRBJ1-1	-	TGTGCCAGCAGGCGGGGGACAAACACTGAAGCTTTCTTT	CASRRGTNTEAFF
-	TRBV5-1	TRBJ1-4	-	TGCGCCAGCAGCCCTCCGGAAGGGGCAACTAATGAAAAACTGTTTTTT	CASSPPEGATNEKLFF